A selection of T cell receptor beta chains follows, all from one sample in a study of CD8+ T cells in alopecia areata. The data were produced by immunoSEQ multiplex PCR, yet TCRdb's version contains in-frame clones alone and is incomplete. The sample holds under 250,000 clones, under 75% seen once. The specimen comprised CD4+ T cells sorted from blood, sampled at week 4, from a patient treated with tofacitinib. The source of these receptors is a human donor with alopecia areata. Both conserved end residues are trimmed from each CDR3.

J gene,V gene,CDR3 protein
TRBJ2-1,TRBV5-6,ASSPGLAGNSYNEQF
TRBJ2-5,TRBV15,ATSNGVQETQY
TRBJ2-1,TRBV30,AWSVAGGQF
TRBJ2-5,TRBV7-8,ASSFTSGGPQETQY
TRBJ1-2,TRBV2,ASSRDSNYGYT
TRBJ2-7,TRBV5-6,ASSLGSVTSYEQY
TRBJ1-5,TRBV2,ASSVEAGRPQH
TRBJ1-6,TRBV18,ASSPLGMGANSPLH
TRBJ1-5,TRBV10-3,AISESPNTGQPQH
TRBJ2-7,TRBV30,AWSDTDRRQY
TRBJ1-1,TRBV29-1,SALRDRATEAF
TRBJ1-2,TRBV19,ASSRDSVYGYT
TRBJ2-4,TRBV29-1,SVQTKNIQY
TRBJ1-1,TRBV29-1,SVWLRGAVGTEAF
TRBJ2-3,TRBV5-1,ASRGQGHSTDTQY
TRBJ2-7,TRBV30,AWAKRDEQY
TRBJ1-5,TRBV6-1,ASSEAAFGYSNQPQH
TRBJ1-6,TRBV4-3,ASSLALDNNSPLH
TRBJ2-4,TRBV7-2,ASSARTGGNIQY
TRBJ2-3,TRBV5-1,ASSLDGLTDTQY
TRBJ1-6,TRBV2,ASSPDSYNSPLH
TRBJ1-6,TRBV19,ASRESNSPLH
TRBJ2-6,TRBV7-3,ASSLRRSGANVLT
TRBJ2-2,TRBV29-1,SASDSGGTGELF
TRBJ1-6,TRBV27,ASKVRTNSPLH
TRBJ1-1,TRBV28,ASSFLFEAF
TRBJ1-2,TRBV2,ASSLERGYT
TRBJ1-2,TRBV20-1,SATRPSGYT
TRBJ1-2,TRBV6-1,ASRVRAANYGYT
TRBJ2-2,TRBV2,ASSEERGTGELF